A single sample is the source of the 22 T cell receptor beta chains below, sequenced in a study of control samples from healthy donors and cancer patients (dated by TCRdb to between 2020 and 2021). Library preparation was by the immunoSEQ multiplex PCR assay. Held by TCRdb, this immuneACCESS table contains in-frame sequences only and omits some clones. Under half of the omission traces to an unresolved V gene where checked; the cause of the rest is unknown. Recorded for this sample are 150,000 or so clones; about 91% of them occurred a single time. Roughly 5% of the sample belongs to the ten largest clones. The sequenced sample was blood. The origin of the receptors is a woman aged 25 to 39 in good health.

This chain links TRBV20-1 with TRBJ1-5, with D possibly being TRBD1 (5 bases). The CDR3 has 11 amino acids. Germline CDR1 reads DFQATT; CDR2 reads SNEGSKA (reference sequence). V was trimmed by 6 bases and J by 8 bases, leaving 11 bases between them. CDR3 coding DNA: TGCAGTGCGGGGGACGGGGAGCCCCAGCATTTT. Its protein is CSAGDGEPQHF.

The V gene is TRBV5-1, the J gene TRBJ2-5, with 8 nucleotides matching TRBD2. This CDR3 is built from 13 residues. The V and J ends lost 5 bases and 5 bases, in that order; junction bases with no gene match: 5. Germline V CDR1 and CDR2: SGHRS, YFSETQ. CDR3 bases: TGCGCCAGCAGTTCGCGGGGGGCGGAGACCCAGTACTTC. This gives the protein CASSSRGAETQYF.

The chain recombines TRBV28 with TRBJ1-2, with D possibly matching TRBD1 (6 bases). Germline V gene data show CDR1 as MDHEN and CDR2 as SYDVKM. Trimming shortened V by 6 bases and J by 8 bases, and 16 bases separated the two germline ends. The CDR3 runs 13 residues. The CDR3 DNA reads as TGTGCCAGCAGGCCCAGACAGGTGAGCGGCTACACCTTC. Protein product: CASRPRQVSGYTF.

The chain carries TRBV3-1 (or the pseudogene TRBV3-2) and TRBJ1-2; D uncertain. V was pared by 0 bases and J by 2 bases, with 7 bases between. Germline CDR1 is LGHDT and CDR2 is YNNKEL (reference sequence). The CDR3 is 14 residues long. DNA of the CDR3: TGTGCCAGCAGCCAAGATCTAACGAACTATGGCTACACCTTC. Its translation: CASSQDLTNYGYTF.

J is TRBJ1-2 and V is TRBV25-1; 7 bases are shared with TRBD1. J lost 4 bases, V lost 4 bases, and 3 bases had no gene match. The germline V gene encodes CDR1 MGHDK and CDR2 SYGVNS. The CDR3 spans 13 residues. For the CDR3, the DNA is TGTGCCAGCAGTGGGAGGGGGCTCTATGGCTACACCTTC. Protein sequence: CASSGRGLYGYTF.

The chain joins TRBV4-1 to TRBJ2-5, with 9 bases identical to TRBD1. CDR1 is MGHRA, CDR2 YSYEKL, per germline. CDR3 size: 15 residues. J gave up 4 bases and V 4 bases, and 7 bases lay outside the gene matches. The CDR3 sequence: CASSRRQGDGETQYF. The CDR3 bases are TGCGCCAGCAGCCGCCGACAGGGGGACGGAGAGACCCAGTACTTC.

The J gene is TRBJ2-7, the V gene TRBV6-4, with 7 positions matching TRBD1. Trimming removed 6 bases from V and 5 bases from J; junction bases left unmatched: 10. CDR3 size: 14 residues. Looked up from germline, CDR1 is MRHNA and CDR2 is SNTAGT. The CDR3, as DNA: TGTGCCAGCAGGGTGACAGGGTGTATCCACGAGCAGTACGTC. It codes for CASRVTGCIHEQYV.

This sequence joins TRBV2 and TRBJ1-4; D not resolved. CDR3 length: 18 residues. Trimming shortened V by 2 bases and J by 0 bases, and 16 bases separated the two germline ends. CDR1 is SNHLY, CDR2 FYNNEI, per germline. The CDR3 DNA sequence: TGTGCCAGCAGTGAACCAGCCCGCACCCATCCAACTAATGAAAAACTGTTTTTT. It encodes CASSEPARTHPTNEKLFF.

The chain has TRBV5-1 and TRBJ1-1, with D tentatively TRBD1 (5 bases). V dropped 0 bases and J dropped 2 bases, with 8 bases sitting between them. This CDR3 spans 14 amino acids. Germline V gives CDR1 SGHRS, CDR2 YFSETQ. CDR3 region: CASSLATDNTEAFF. CDR3 nucleotides: TGCGCCAGCAGCTTGGCGACAGACAACACTGAAGCTTTCTTT.

The rearrangement links TRBV19 to TRBJ2-1, with 9 bases identical to TRBD2. This CDR3 contains 15 residues. CDR1 and CDR2 from the germline V gene are LNHDA and SQIVND (reference sequence). The J segment lost 4 bases and the V segment lost 6 bases, leaving 7 bases of the junction unmatched. Here the CDR3 reads CASRDPTSGYNEQFF. DNA of the CDR3: TGTGCCAGTAGGGACCCGACTAGCGGTTACAATGAGCAGTTCTTC. Based on the CDR3 plus reference TRBV19 and TRBJ2-1, the full variable domain is DGGITQSPKYLFRKEGQNVTLSCEQNLNHDAMYWYRQDPGQGLRLIYYSQIVNDFQKGDIAEGYSVSREKKESFPLTVTSAQKNPTAFYLCASRDPTSGYNEQFFGPGTRLTVL.

This rearrangement joins TRBV7-8 to TRBJ2-1, with TRBD2 matching over 14 bases. CDR1 and CDR2 (germline): SGHVS, FQNEAQ. Unmatched junction bases numbered 18, after V lost 5 bases and J lost 9 bases. The CDR3 covers 19 residues. CDR3 coding DNA: TGTGCCAGCAGCCAACCGGGACTAGCGGGAGATGTGTATGTCACTGAGCAGTTCTTC. Its translation is CASSQPGLAGDVYVTEQFF.

The chain links TRBV6-2 or TRBV6-3 to TRBJ2-7, with 9 nucleotides matching TRBD1. The germline V gene encodes CDR1 MNHEY and CDR2 SVGEGT. The CDR3 has 14 residues. The trim removed 5 bases at V and 6 bases at J, leaving 8 bases unmatched. For the CDR3, the DNA is TGTGCCAGCAGTCTTACAGGGGGCGGGGGCGAGCAGTACGTC. Its translation: CASSLTGGGGEQYV.

The rearrangement links TRBV5-1 to TRBJ1-4; TRBD1 agrees at 7 bases. The trim removed 4 bases at V and 4 bases at J, leaving 4 bases unmatched. The CDR3 consists of 14 residues. CDR1 is SGHRS, CDR2 YFSETQ, per germline. The CDR3 sequence: CASSTGQVNEKLFF. The DNA for the CDR3 is TGCGCCAGCAGCACCGGACAGGTTAATGAAAAACTGTTTTTT.

This chain uses TRBV11-2 with TRBJ2-3; D remains unclear. V was trimmed by 1 base and J by 6 bases, leaving 8 bases between them. The CDR3 extends over 13 amino acids. CDR1 SGHAT and CDR2 FQNNGV come from the germline V gene. The CDR3 protein is CASSLALPDTQYF. The CDR3 DNA is TGTGCCAGCAGCTTAGCCCTTCCGGATACGCAGTATTTT.

The CDR3 region is CASGLGELAASTDTQYF. The CDR3 nucleotides read TGTGCTAGTGGTTTGGGGGAACTAGCGGCTAGCACAGATACGCAGTATTTT. The rearrangement joins TRBV12-5 to TRBJ2-3; 8 bases map to TRBD2. The germline CDR1 and CDR2 sequences are LGHNT and FRNRAP. The CDR3 length is 17 residues. Germline trimming cut 1 base from V and 0 bases from J; bases unmatched to any gene: 6.

The sample holds a few counts of this clone. The chain recombines TRBV7-9 with TRBJ2-2; D may match TRBD1 or TRBD2 (5 bases each). V dropped 4 bases and J dropped 1 base, with 16 bases sitting between them. Germline V gene sequence: CDR1 SEHNR, CDR2 FQNEAQ (reference sequence). The CDR3 length is 17 residues. The CDR3 bases are TGTGCCAGCAGCTCCAAGCAGGGCGGGTGGAACACCGGGGAGCTGTTTTTT. Protein sequence: CASSSKQGGWNTGELFF. Full variable domain (rest looked up from reference TRBV7-9 and TRBJ2-2): DTGVSQNPRHKITKRGQNVTFRCDPISEHNRLYWYRQTLGQGPEFLTYFQNEAQLEKSRLLSDRFSAERPKGSFSTLEIQRTEQGDSAMYLCASSSKQGGWNTGELFFGEGSRLTVL.

The CDR3 DNA reads as TGTGCCAGCAGTGCTGGGGGCACAGATACGCAGTATTTT. Its protein is CASSAGGTDTQYF. The chain uses TRBV2 and TRBJ2-3; no reliable D call. Trimming pared 4 bases from V and 1 base from J, leaving 6 bases between. The CDR3 contains 13 residues. CDR1 SNHLY and CDR2 FYNNEI come from the germline V gene.

The chain has TRBV5-1 and TRBJ2-7; D unclear. V lost 3 bases and J lost 12, with 10 bases in between. The CDR3 has 10 amino acids. Germline V lookup: CDR1 SGHRS, CDR2 YFSETQ. The CDR3 DNA follows: TGCGCCAGCAGCTATCGGTCTCGGTACGTC. Its protein is CASSYRSRYV.

A remark on this clone: One end of the junction fails to match germline, which may point to a read error. The V and J genes are TRBV7-8 and TRBJ1-3; tentative D call: TRBD1 (5 bases). Per the germline V gene, CDR1 is SGHVS and CDR2 is FQNEAQ. The CDR3 is 13 residues long. CDR3 sequence reads: CASKGRFRNTIYF. The CDR3 region has the DNA TGTGCTAGCAAGGGGCGCTTCAGAAACACCATATATTTT.

This chain connects TRBV7-9 to TRBJ1-4, with D possibly being TRBD1 (5 bases). The V end lost 4 bases, the J end lost 4 bases, and 10 bases lay between the germline ends. Germline values: CDR1 SEHNR, CDR2 FQNEAQ (reference sequence). The CDR3 has 14 residues. CDR3 in amino acids: CASSYGTGNEKLFF. For the CDR3, the DNA is TGTGCCAGCAGCTACGGGACGGGTAATGAAAAACTGTTTTTT.

J is TRBJ2-5 and V is TRBV5-5; no clear D. Trimming took 0 bases from V and 1 from J, leaving 7 bases between them. The CDR3 loop spans 14 amino acids. The germline V gene encodes CDR1 SGHKS and CDR2 YYEKEE (reference sequence). The CDR3 bases are TGTGCCAGCAGCTTGGGAGCCGTCCAAGAGACCCAGTACTTC. Translation gives CASSLGAVQETQYF.

The V gene is TRBV11-2, the J gene TRBJ2-7, with D maybe TRBD1 (5 bases). V was shortened by 1 base and J by 6 bases, with 13 bases between the two germline ends. CDR1 is SGHAT, CDR2 FQNNGV, per germline. This CDR3 contains 14 residues. CDR3 sequence reads: CASSLGQGASEQYV. The CDR3, as DNA: TGTGCCAGCAGCTTAGGGCAGGGCGCTAGCGAGCAGTACGTC.